The clone carrying this T cell receptor (beta chain) has a handful of counts. These data belong to a study of blood T cell repertoires in COVID-19. Using immunoSEQ multiplex PCR, the repertoire was profiled, and TCRdb retains in-frame clones only, with some absent. The sample shows some 70,000 clones, about four fifths of them seen only once. Material for sequencing was peripheral blood. The sequence derives from a woman in her seventies with acute or convalescent COVID-19.

CDR3 region: CASSLKADGGSQPQHF. The DNA of the CDR3 is TGTGCCAGCAGCCTGAAAGCGGACGGGGGAAGTCAGCCCCAGCATTTT. This chain joins TRBV3-1 (or the pseudogene TRBV3-2) and TRBJ1-5; D is possibly TRBD1 (5 bases). The V and J ends lost 4 bases and 6 bases respectively, with 19 bases between them. Germline loops: CDR1 LGHDT, CDR2 YNNKEL (reference sequence). The length of the CDR3 is 16 residues.